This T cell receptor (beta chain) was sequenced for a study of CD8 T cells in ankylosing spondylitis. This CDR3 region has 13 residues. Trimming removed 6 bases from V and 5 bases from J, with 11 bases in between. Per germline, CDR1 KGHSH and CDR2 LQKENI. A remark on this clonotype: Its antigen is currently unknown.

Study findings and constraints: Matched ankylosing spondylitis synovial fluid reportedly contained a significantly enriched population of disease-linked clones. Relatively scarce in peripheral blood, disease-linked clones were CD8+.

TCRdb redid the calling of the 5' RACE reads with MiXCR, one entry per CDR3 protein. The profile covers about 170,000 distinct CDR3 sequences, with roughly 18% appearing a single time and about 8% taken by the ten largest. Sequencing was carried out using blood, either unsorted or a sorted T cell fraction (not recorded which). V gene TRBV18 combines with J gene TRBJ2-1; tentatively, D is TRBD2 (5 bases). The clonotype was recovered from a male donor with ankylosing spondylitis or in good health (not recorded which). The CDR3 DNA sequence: TGTGCCAGCTCGCCCCGGACTGACAATGAGCAGTTCTTC. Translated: CASSPRTDNEQFF. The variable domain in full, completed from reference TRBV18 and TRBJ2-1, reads NAGVMQNPRHLVRRRGQEARLRCSPMKGHSHVYWYRQLPEEGLKFMVYLQKENIIDESGMPKERFSAEFPKEGPSILRIQQVVRGDSAAYFCASSPRTDNEQFFGPGTRLTVL.